Following are 26 T cell receptor beta chains from one sample sequenced in a study of blood T cell repertoires in COVID-19. Sequenced by immunoSEQ multiplex PCR; TCRdb stores in-frame clones only, minus some. The profile shows roughly 190,000 clones, roughly 80% of them singletons. Sequenced material: peripheral blood. Source of these receptors: a middle-aged woman with COVID-19, enrolled during active disease.

The V and J genes are TRBV7-2 and TRBJ2-1; TRBD2 might be the D (5 bases). CDR3 length: 14 residues. CDR1 and CDR2 from the germline V gene are SGHTA and FQGNSA. Trimming took 3 bases from V and 8 from J, leaving 14 bases between them. CDR3 sequence: CASSFRASLDEQFF. The CDR3 region has the DNA TGTGCCAGCAGCTTTCGGGCTAGCCTTGATGAGCAGTTCTTC.

The table lists this clone with a count of one. J is TRBJ2-7 and V is TRBV2; 10 nucleotides align to TRBD1. Trimming took 4 bases from V and 2 from J; bases not matched to a gene: 2. CDR1 and CDR2 (germline): SNHLY, FYNNEI. This CDR3 comprises 14 residues. DNA of the CDR3: TGTGCCAGCAGTGGAGGGACAGGGGCCTACGAGCAGTACTTC. It translates to CASSGGTGAYEQYF. The variable domain in full, completed from reference TRBV2 and TRBJ2-7, reads EPEVTQTPSHQVTQMGQEVILRCVPISNHLYFYWYRQILGQKVEFLVSFYNNEISEKSEIFDDQFSVERPDGSNFTLKIRSTKLEDSAMYFCASSGGTGAYEQYFGPGTRLTVT.

This chain links TRBV6-5 with TRBJ1-2; no clear D. The germline V gene encodes CDR1 MNHEY and CDR2 SVGAGI. V gave up 2 bases and J gave up 0 bases, with 10 bases separating them. The CDR3 has 15 amino acids. CDR3 bases: TGTGCCAGCAGTTACGGGCCGAGAGCTAACTATGGCTACACCTTC. Translating it yields CASSYGPRANYGYTF.

The chain combines TRBV2 with TRBJ1-4, with D perhaps matching TRBD1 (5 bases). Trimming pared 2 bases from V and 5 bases from J, leaving 12 bases between. The length of the CDR3 is 15 residues. Germline V gene lookup returns CDR1 SNHLY and CDR2 FYNNEI. The CDR3 sequence is CASSEQGLQNEKLFF. The CDR3 coding sequence is TGTGCCAGCAGTGAACAGGGACTGCAAAATGAAAAACTGTTTTTT.

The rearrangement links TRBV15 to TRBJ1-1; D gene ambiguous. This CDR3 spans 13 amino acids. Trimming took 1 base from V and 4 from J, leaving 7 bases between them. CDR1 LNHNV and CDR2 YYDKDF come from the germline V gene (reference sequence). CDR3: CATSRVGSTEAFF. The DNA for the CDR3 is TGTGCCACCAGCAGAGTAGGGAGCACTGAAGCTTTCTTT.

This CDR3 is CASKKLAGGETQYF. The CDR3 nucleotides read TGTGCCAGCAAAAAGCTAGCGGGAGGAGAGACCCAGTACTTC. The rearrangement uses TRBV7-9 and TRBJ2-5; TRBD2 aligns across 11 bases. CDR3 length: 14 amino acids. Germline assignment: CDR1 SEHNR and CDR2 FQNEAQ (reference sequence). V lost 7 bases, J lost 4 bases, and 5 bases stayed unmatched.

This sequence joins TRBV19 and TRBJ2-3, with 9 bases lining up with TRBD2. Losses at the gene ends were 3 bases for V and 2 bases for J; bases not matched to a gene: 6. Germline CDR1 is LNHDA and CDR2 is SQIVND (reference sequence). There are 16 residues in the CDR3. The CDR3 coding sequence is TGTGCCAGTAGTATGGAGCGACTAGCGGTCACAGATACGCAGTATTTT. Protein sequence: CASSMERLAVTDTQYF. Full variable domain (rest looked up from reference TRBV19 and TRBJ2-3): DGGITQSPKYLFRKEGQNVTLSCEQNLNHDAMYWYRQDPGQGLRLIYYSQIVNDFQKGDIAEGYSVSREKKESFPLTVTSAQKNPTAFYLCASSMERLAVTDTQYFGPGTRLTVL.

The chain is built from TRBV19 and TRBJ1-1, with 9 bases matching TRBD1. CDR1 and CDR2 from the germline V gene are LNHDA and SQIVND (reference sequence). The V and J ends lost 4 bases and 5 bases, in that order; junction bases with no gene match: 5. The CDR3 extends over 14 amino acids. Written as DNA, the CDR3 is TGTGCCAGTAGTACACAGGGGGCGCGGACTGAAGCTTTCTTT. This codes for CASSTQGARTEAFF.

V usage is TRBV24-1 and J usage is TRBJ2-2; no definite D call. V was trimmed by 6 bases and J by 3 bases, leaving 7 bases between them. The CDR3 sequence is 13 residues long. From germline, CDR1 is KGHDR and CDR2 SFDVKD. The CDR3 reads CATSLRDTGELFF. The CDR3 region has the DNA TGTGCCACCAGTTTGAGAGACACCGGGGAGCTGTTTTTT.

This chain links TRBV7-8 with TRBJ2-3, with D maybe TRBD1 (6 bases). Trimming took off 3 bases at V and 4 bases at J, with 8 bases between the two ends. This CDR3 is built from 13 residues. Germline V gives CDR1 SGHVS, CDR2 FQNEAQ. The CDR3 nucleotides read TGTGCCAGCAGCTTTTCAGGGGCAGATACGCAGTATTTT. Protein: CASSFSGADTQYF.

This CDR3 reads CASSFEGGDTQYF. The CDR3 region has the DNA TGTGCCAGCAGCTTCGAGGGTGGAGATACGCAGTATTTT. The gene calls are TRBV7-3 and TRBJ2-3; the D gene is possibly TRBD2 (5 bases). The CDR3 has 13 residues. CDR1 SGHTA and CDR2 FQGTGA come from the germline V gene. The V gene lost 3 bases and the J gene lost 5 bases, with 9 bases spanning the gap.

CDR3 bases: TGTGCCAGCTCACCATCTTACAGGGCCGGATCGAACACTGAAGCTTTCTTT. Translating gives CASSPSYRAGSNTEAFF. V usage is TRBV18 and J usage is TRBJ1-1; perhaps TRBD1 as D (6 bases). Germline-derived CDR1 and CDR2 are KGHSH and LQKENI. The CDR3 sequence is 17 residues long. Trimming removed 2 bases from V and 1 base from J, with 17 bases in between.

The rearrangement links TRBV6-4 to TRBJ2-3, with D unresolved. Trimming took off 2 bases at V and 0 bases at J, with 6 bases between the two ends. Germline V lookup: CDR1 MRHNA, CDR2 SNTAGT. The CDR3 has 14 residues. CDR3 bases: TGTGCCAGCAGTGACGTAACTAGCACAGATACGCAGTATTTT. Translation gives CASSDVTSTDTQYF.

The sample holds a few counts of this clone. The V and J genes are TRBV11-2 and TRBJ1-1, with 9 nucleotides matching TRBD1. The V segment lost 5 bases and the J segment 3 bases; nucleotides outside the gene matches: 7. The CDR3 spans 15 residues. The germline CDR1 and CDR2 sequences are SGHAT and FQNNGV. The CDR3 region has the DNA TGTGCCAGCAGCCCCACCGGGACAGGGTACACTGAAGCTTTCTTT. It codes for CASSPTGTGYTEAFF.

The chain recombines TRBV5-1 with TRBJ2-7; possible D gene TRBD2, 7 bases. The CDR3 covers 14 residues. Trimming shortened V by 0 bases and J by 4 bases, and 11 bases separated the two germline ends. Germline V gene lookup returns CDR1 SGHRS and CDR2 YFSETQ. For the CDR3, the DNA is TGCGCCAGCAGCTTGGTCGGGGGGCCGTACGAGCAGTACTTC. This encodes CASSLVGGPYEQYF.

The chain employs TRBV7-8 and TRBJ2-3, with TRBD2 identical over 11 bases. This CDR3 has 18 residues. After removal of 1 base from V and 4 bases from J, the junction contained 10 bases not matched to a gene. Germline values: CDR1 SGHVS, CDR2 FQNEAQ. The CDR3, as DNA: TGTGCCAGCAGCTTAGTCCGTCCTAGCGGGAGGAGGGCAGATACGCAGTATTTT. Translating gives CASSLVRPSGRRADTQYF.

The chain combines TRBV7-8 with TRBJ2-5, with 9 bases fitting TRBD2. The CDR3 contains 15 residues. Looked up from germline, CDR1 is SGHVS and CDR2 is FQNEAQ. V lost 5 bases, J lost 5 bases, and 9 bases stayed unmatched. The CDR3 loop reads CASSPRAGGPETQYF. Here the CDR3 DNA reads TGTGCCAGCAGCCCGCGGGCGGGAGGGCCTGAGACCCAGTACTTC.

CDR3 loop: CASSMGQGWTEAFF. In nucleotides, the CDR3 is TGTGCCAGTAGTATGGGACAGGGATGGACTGAAGCTTTCTTT. The chain carries TRBV19 and TRBJ1-1; 9 bases align to TRBD1. This CDR3 spans 14 amino acids. Germline CDR1 reads LNHDA; CDR2 reads SQIVND (reference sequence). V was pared by 3 bases and J by 5 bases, with 4 bases of the junction left unmatched. Filled out from reference TRBV19 and TRBJ1-1, the complete variable domain reads DGGITQSPKYLFRKEGQNVTLSCEQNLNHDAMYWYRQDPGQGLRLIYYSQIVNDFQKGDIAEGYSVSREKKESFPLTVTSAQKNPTAFYLCASSMGQGWTEAFFGQGTRLTVV.

This clone was seen just once. The rearrangement uses TRBV28 and TRBJ1-2, with 9 bases that match TRBD1. The trim removed 3 bases at V and 4 bases at J, leaving 3 bases unmatched. This CDR3 region has 14 residues. Germline V gene lookup returns CDR1 MDHEN and CDR2 SYDVKM. The CDR3 DNA reads as TGTGCCAGCAGTTTGGGACAGGGCGCCTATGGCTACACCTTC. Its translation is CASSLGQGAYGYTF.

A single count supports this clone. V usage is TRBV7-9 and J usage is TRBJ2-1, with 10 bases aligning to TRBD2. Germline V lookup: CDR1 SEHNR, CDR2 FQNEAQ (reference sequence). J was trimmed by 5 bases and V by 4 bases; bases with no gene match: 8. The CDR3 covers 16 residues. This CDR3 reads CASSSVSGRADNEQFF. The DNA of the CDR3 is TGTGCCAGCAGCTCGGTAAGCGGGAGGGCCGACAATGAGCAGTTCTTC.

The chain links TRBV6-6 to TRBJ1-1; D possibly corresponds to TRBD1 (5 bases). The CDR3 loop spans 17 amino acids. Between the trimmed V and J ends, which lost 5 bases and 5 bases, there was a span of 24 bases. From germline, CDR1 is MNHNY and CDR2 SVGAGI (reference sequence). For the CDR3, the DNA is TGTGCCAGCAGTCACCCCGGGCGGAGGGGAAGGGGAACTGAAGCTTTCTTT. Residues: CASSHPGRRGRGTEAFF.

This chain connects TRBV4-1 to TRBJ2-7, with TRBD2 identical over 9 bases. The CDR3 runs 20 residues. V shed 0 bases and J 3 bases; nucleotides not matched to a gene: 18. Germline V lookup: CDR1 MGHRA, CDR2 YSYEKL. CDR3 region: CASSQDDGESAGGHNYEQYF. The CDR3 DNA sequence: TGCGCCAGCAGCCAAGATGACGGAGAATCTGCGGGAGGGCACAACTACGAGCAGTACTTC.

The sample holds one count of this clone. The rearrangement uses TRBV7-9 and TRBJ2-5; 9 bases map to TRBD1. This CDR3 has 15 amino acids. Germline V gene lookup returns CDR1 SEHNR and CDR2 FQNEAQ (reference sequence). Trimming at V came to 5 bases and at J to 5 bases, leaving 9 bases not matched to a gene. For the CDR3, the DNA is TGTGCCAGCAGCCCCGGACAGGGGAGTATGGAGACCCAGTACTTC. It encodes CASSPGQGSMETQYF.

The V call is TRBV27, the J call TRBJ1-2; D gene unclear. The CDR3 spans 13 residues. The V and J ends lost 6 bases and 3 bases respectively, with 11 bases between them. Germline values: CDR1 MNHEY, CDR2 SMNVEV (reference sequence). The CDR3 protein is CASSPQEHYGYTF. CDR3 nucleotides: TGTGCCAGCAGCCCGCAGGAACACTATGGCTACACCTTC.

The V gene is TRBV5-3, the J gene TRBJ2-1; 7 positions match TRBD2. TRBV5-3 is flagged as an ORF with uncertain function. The J segment lost 4 bases and the V segment lost 2 bases, leaving 9 bases of the junction unmatched. The CDR3 is 16 residues long. CDR3 sequence (DNA): TGTGCCAGAAGCTTCGCTGAGACTAGCCCGTACAATGAGCAGTTCTTC. It encodes CARSFAETSPYNEQFF.

This rearrangement joins TRBV28 to TRBJ2-1, with TRBD1 matching over 10 bases. Germline V gives CDR1 MDHEN, CDR2 SYDVKM. The CDR3 runs 16 residues. J lost 9 bases, V lost 3 bases, and 11 bases had no gene match. In nucleotides, the CDR3 is TGTGCCAGCAGTTTGGATCCGGGACAGGGGCTTGGTGAGCAGTTCTTC. Encoded protein: CASSLDPGQGLGEQFF.